The 10 T cell receptor beta chains in this list originate from one sample, sequenced in a study of shared clonotypes between healthy human individuals. Naive CD8 isolation took CD45RO-negative cells positively selected for CCR7 and excluded terminally differentiated effector memory CD45RA+ cells. The assay was immunoSEQ multiplex PCR, and TCRdb's table has in-frame clones only and misses some. The sample lists around 2,000,000 clones; just under 95% were seen once. Sequencing used naive CD8+ T cells sorted from blood. These TCRs come from a man younger than 35 in good health.

The rearrangement uses TRBV7-9 and TRBJ2-7, with TRBD1 matching 10 bases. V was clipped by 5 bases and J by 6 bases; unmatched bases: 10. The CDR3 spans 15 residues. Per germline, CDR1 SEHNR and CDR2 FQNEAQ (reference sequence). DNA of the CDR3: TGTGCCAGCAGCCAATTACCGGGACAGGGGATCGAGCAGTACTTC. This sequence encodes CASSQLPGQGIEQYF.

The CDR3 spells CASSQNGGSIPGELFF. DNA for the CDR3: TGCGCCAGCAGCCAAAATGGCGGGAGTATTCCCGGGGAGCTGTTTTTT. V usage is TRBV4-1 and J usage is TRBJ2-2, with 7 positions matching TRBD2. V lost 2 bases, J lost 6 bases, and 9 bases stayed unmatched. Looked up from germline, CDR1 is MGHRA and CDR2 is YSYEKL. The CDR3 is made up of 16 amino acids.

The rearrangement joins TRBV5-4 to TRBJ2-1; TRBD2 matches at 14 bases. CDR1 and CDR2 (germline): SGHNT, YYREEE (reference sequence). CDR3 length: 15 amino acids. Trimming at V came to 4 bases and at J to 7 bases, leaving 4 bases not matched to a gene. CDR3 sequence reads: CASSPTSGGVNEQFF. CDR3 coding DNA: TGTGCCAGCAGCCCGACTAGCGGGGGGGTAAATGAGCAGTTCTTC.

The rearrangement links TRBV19 to TRBJ2-7; D is uncertain. CDR3 length: 14 residues. V dropped 0 bases and J dropped 2 bases, with 8 bases sitting between them. CDR1 and CDR2 from the germline V gene are LNHDA and SQIVND (reference sequence). The CDR3 reads CASSIEPGTYEQYF. CDR3 bases: TGTGCCAGTAGTATAGAGCCAGGAACCTACGAGCAGTACTTC.

The chain links TRBV1 to TRBJ2-7; the table calls TRBD2, which could not be checked here. TRBV1 is listed as a pseudogene. The CDR3 sequence is 15 residues long. The CDR3 coding sequence is TGCACCAGCAGCGTAGCGGGGGTTGAAGGGGCTGGGCAGTACTTC. This codes for CTSSVAGVEGAGQYF.

The rearrangement joins TRBV4-1 to TRBJ2-7, with 8 bases fitting TRBD2. This CDR3 spans 15 amino acids. Per the germline V gene, CDR1 is MGHRA and CDR2 is YSYEKL. V was clipped by 3 bases and J by 3 bases; unmatched bases: 7. CDR3 sequence: CASSHIGTRHYEQYF. The CDR3, as DNA: TGCGCCAGCAGCCATATCGGGACTAGACACTACGAGCAGTACTTC.

This sequence joins TRBV27 and TRBJ1-1; D is unresolved. The V end was cut by 0 bases, the J end by 3 bases, with 11 bases between. CDR1 and CDR2 (germline): MNHEY, SMNVEV (reference sequence). This CDR3 has 15 amino acids. This CDR3 is CASSLSNGIDTEAFF. The CDR3 coding sequence is TGTGCCAGCAGTTTATCTAACGGAATAGACACTGAAGCTTTCTTT.

The gene calls are TRBV6-5 and TRBJ2-7, with a tentative D call TRBD1 (7 bases). Germline V CDR1 and CDR2: MNHEY, SVGAGI. V gave up 8 bases and J gave up 4 bases, with 18 bases separating them. This CDR3 spans 14 amino acids. The CDR3 protein is CASAQGQGGYEQYF. Written as DNA, the CDR3 is TGTGCCAGCGCCCAGGGGCAGGGGGGTTACGAGCAGTACTTC.

This sequence joins TRBV7-8 and TRBJ1-1; D is unresolved. Trimming took 5 bases from V and 1 from J, leaving 8 bases between them. Germline assignment: CDR1 SGHVS and CDR2 FQNEAQ. This CDR3 region has 13 residues. The DNA of the CDR3 is TGTGCCAGCAGCCCGGGTCCGAACACTGAAGCTTTCTTT. As protein: CASSPGPNTEAFF.

This CDR3 is CAIALGATYEQYF. In DNA, the CDR3 is TGTGCCATCGCTCTGGGGGCGACCTACGAGCAGTACTTC. The rearrangement joins TRBV10-3 to TRBJ2-7; a possible D gene is TRBD1 (6 bases). The ends were cut back, 8 bases at V and 2 bases at J, with 13 bases in the middle. There are 13 residues in the CDR3. Germline V gene sequence: CDR1 ENHRY, CDR2 SYGVKD.